The sequence of this T cell receptor beta chain was determined in a study of control samples from healthy donors and cancer patients (dated by TCRdb to 2019 to 2021). Library preparation employed the immunoSEQ multiplex PCR assay. The table was pulled from immuneACCESS by TCRdb, which kept in-frame rearrangements only. Such tables lose some clones; where checked, under half of the loss comes from unresolved V genes, and the rest has no known cause. The sample records 75,000 to 100,000 clones, 70% to 90% of which are singletons. The ten largest clones take up 1.3% of the sample. A remark on this clone: The specificity of this receptor is unknown. No much larger clonotype is one base removed from it; base qualities were not supplied.

The sequenced sample was blood. This TCR came from a woman aged 45-65 years in good health.

Here is the DNA: TGTGCCAGCAGCTTAAACACAGGGATCGCTGAAGCTTTCTTT. Its protein is CASSLNTGIAEAFF. In this chain, TRBV7-9 is recombined with TRBJ1-1; 6 matching bases give a weak D call of TRBD1. The V and J ends are trimmed by 2 bases and 6 bases, leaving 13 bases between them. The CDR3, cysteine through phenylalanine, is 14 amino acids long. The only DNA kept is the CDR3, 42 bases in frame from the first base. CDR1 SEHNR and CDR2 FQNEAQ are derived from the germline V gene (reference sequence). With all but the CDR3 taken from the reference TRBV7-9 and TRBJ1-1 genes, the full variable domain is: DTGVSQNPRHKITKRGQNVTFRCDPISEHNRLYWYRQTLGQGPEFLTYFQNEAQLEKSRLLSDRFSAERPKGSFSTLEIQRTEQGDSAMYLCASSLNTGIAEAFFGQGTRLTVV.